A selection of T cell receptor beta chains follows, all from one sample in a study of early T cells in non-severe SARS-CoV-2 infection. Each CDR3 protein is one row after TCRdb ran MiXCR on the 5' RACE reads. The table includes about 44,000 distinct CDR3 sequences, about 25% detected once. This material consisted of whole blood, taken at baseline. The receptors stem from an adult who was a healthcare worker with PCR-confirmed SARS-CoV-2 infection or an uninfected control (not recorded which). The CDR3 runs from the conserved cysteine through the conserved F or W. D genes are given only for firm matches. Rows give clone size only sometimes, using once, few, many, or a class for an expanded clone.

d_call: .
v_call: TRBV10-3
clone_size: .
j_call: TRBJ2-7
cdr3_length: 16
cdr3_aa: CAISEFQVGGLGEQYF
cdr3_nt: TGTGCCATCAGTGAGTTCCAGGTGGGGGGGCTTGGAGAGCAGTACTTC

d_call: TRBD2
v_call: TRBV7-3
clone_size: .
j_call: TRBJ2-1
cdr3_length: 16
cdr3_aa: CASSPRLAETLNEQFF
cdr3_nt: TGTGCCAGCAGCCCACGACTAGCGGAGACTCTCAATGAGCAGTTCTTC

d_call: .
v_call: TRBV28
clone_size: few
j_call: TRBJ2-7
cdr3_length: 14
cdr3_aa: CASSRYRESYEQYF
cdr3_nt: TGTGCCAGCAGCCGTTACAGGGAATCCTACGAGCAGTACTTC

d_call: .
v_call: TRBV10-3
clone_size: .
j_call: TRBJ1-2
cdr3_length: 13
cdr3_aa: CATLKQANYGYTF
cdr3_nt: TGTGCCACCCTAAAACAGGCCAACTATGGCTACACCTTC

d_call: .
v_call: TRBV3-1
clone_size: few
j_call: TRBJ2-4
cdr3_length: 13
cdr3_aa: CASSLTAKNIQYF
cdr3_nt: TGTGCCAGCAGCCTAACCGCCAAAAACATTCAGTACTTC

d_call: .
v_call: TRBV5-1
clone_size: .
j_call: TRBJ2-7
cdr3_length: 13
cdr3_aa: CASSEGIVYEQYF
cdr3_nt: TGCGCCAGCAGCGAAGGGATAGTCTACGAGCAGTACTTC

d_call: .
v_call: TRBV12-3/TRBV12-4
clone_size: few
j_call: TRBJ1-6
cdr3_length: 13
cdr3_aa: CASSFTTGPPLHF
cdr3_nt: TGTGCCAGCAGTTTTACGACCGGACCACCCCTCCACTTT

d_call: .
v_call: TRBV18
clone_size: few
j_call: TRBJ1-1
cdr3_length: 14
cdr3_aa: CASSQVPGSGEAFF
cdr3_nt: TGTGCCAGCTCACAAGTACCAGGCAGTGGTGAAGCTTTCTTT

d_call: TRBD2
v_call: TRBV7-2
clone_size: .
j_call: TRBJ2-1
cdr3_length: 16
cdr3_aa: CASSSLTSGAYNEQFF
cdr3_nt: TGTGCCAGCAGCTCCTTGACTAGCGGGGCCTACAATGAGCAGTTCTTC

d_call: .
v_call: TRBV20-1
clone_size: .
j_call: TRBJ2-7
cdr3_length: 16
cdr3_aa: CSARRLRASGRYEQYF
cdr3_nt: TGCAGTGCTAGAAGGCTCCGAGCCAGCGGCAGGTACGAGCAGTACTTC

d_call: TRBD1
v_call: TRBV4-3
clone_size: few
j_call: TRBJ2-3
cdr3_length: 16
cdr3_aa: CASSRTGTAGTDTQYF
cdr3_nt: TGCGCCAGCAGCCGTACAGGGACAGCTGGCACAGATACGCAGTATTTT

d_call: .
v_call: TRBV20-1
clone_size: .
j_call: TRBJ1-4
cdr3_length: 16
cdr3_aa: CSASGMDGPSFEKLFF
cdr3_nt: TGCAGTGCTAGCGGTATGGACGGCCCGTCTTTTGAAAAACTGTTTTTT

d_call: .
v_call: TRBV29-1
clone_size: .
j_call: TRBJ1-4
cdr3_length: 13
cdr3_aa: CSVEAGYDEKLFF
cdr3_nt: TGCAGCGTTGAAGCCGGTTACGATGAAAAACTGTTTTTT

d_call: .
v_call: TRBV7-9
clone_size: .
j_call: TRBJ2-7
cdr3_length: 11
cdr3_aa: CASGLTYEQYF
cdr3_nt: TGTGCCAGCGGACTTACATACGAGCAGTACTTC

d_call: .
v_call: TRBV7-2
clone_size: few
j_call: TRBJ2-7
cdr3_length: 14
cdr3_aa: CASSLGNTPYEQYF
cdr3_nt: TGTGCCAGCAGCTTAGGGAACACCCCCTACGAGCAGTACTTC

d_call: .
v_call: TRBV19
clone_size: few
j_call: TRBJ2-5
cdr3_length: 12
cdr3_aa: CASIDRQETQYF
cdr3_nt: TGTGCCAGTATAGACAGACAAGAGACCCAGTACTTC

d_call: .
v_call: TRBV2
clone_size: few
j_call: TRBJ2-1
cdr3_length: 15
cdr3_aa: CASSSTRSSYNEQFF
cdr3_nt: TGTGCCAGCAGCTCCACTCGGAGCTCCTACAATGAGCAGTTCTTC

d_call: TRBD1
v_call: TRBV28
clone_size: few
j_call: TRBJ2-5
cdr3_length: 13
cdr3_aa: CASSSGQDWTQYF
cdr3_nt: TGTGCCAGCAGCAGTGGACAGGATTGGACCCAGTACTTC

d_call: .
v_call: TRBV5-1
clone_size: .
j_call: TRBJ1-1
cdr3_length: 13
cdr3_aa: CASSLDGPTEAFF
cdr3_nt: TGCGCCAGCAGCTTAGACGGGCCCACTGAAGCTTTCTTT

d_call: .
v_call: TRBV29-1
clone_size: .
j_call: TRBJ1-3
cdr3_length: 11
cdr3_aa: CSVEIGNTIYF
cdr3_nt: TGCAGCGTTGAGATTGGAAACACCATATATTTT

d_call: .
v_call: TRBV9
clone_size: .
j_call: TRBJ1-1
cdr3_length: 14
cdr3_aa: CASSAGPMNTEAFF
cdr3_nt: TGTGCCAGCAGCGCCGGCCCAATGAACACTGAAGCTTTCTTT